These T cell receptor beta chains were read from a single sample in a study of CD8 T cells in ankylosing spondylitis. TCRdb reprocessed the 5' RACE reads with MiXCR, giving one entry per CDR3 protein. The repertoire holds about 130,000 distinct CDR3 sequences, with about 6.5% as singletons. The material sequenced was blood, either unsorted or a sorted T cell fraction (not recorded which). These TCRs come from a male donor with ankylosing spondylitis or in good health (not recorded which). Each CDR3 is given with its conserved first and last residue. Fields, in order: V gene, D gene, J gene, clone size, CDR3 protein, CDR3 DNA. D genes are given only for firm matches. Rows give clone size only sometimes, using once, few, many, or a class for an expanded clone.

TRBV2	TRBD1	TRBJ2-3	many	CASSRQGLSTDTQYF	TGTGCCAGCAGCCGACAGGGCTTAAGCACAGATACGCAGTATTTT
TRBV7-3	NA	TRBJ1-2	few	CASSPTSDYGYTF	TGTGCCAGCAGCCCGACCTCGGATTATGGCTACACCTTC
TRBV30	NA	TRBJ2-5	many	CAWSQGVVTQYF	TGTGCCTGGAGCCAAGGGGTTGTGACCCAGTACTTC
TRBV30	NA	TRBJ1-4	many	CAWMGSEKLFF	TGTGCCTGGATGGGATCGGAAAAACTGTTTTTT
TRBV20-1	TRBD1	TRBJ1-1	many	CSATSDRGRNTEAFF	TGCAGTGCCACGAGCGACAGGGGGCGGAACACTGAAGCTTTCTTT
TRBV7-2	NA	TRBJ2-7	NA	CASSLVQTLNYEQYF	TGTGCCAGCAGCTTAGTACAGACCCTAAACTACGAGCAGTACTTC
TRBV20-1	NA	TRBJ1-5	many	CSAREGSGNQPQHF	TGCAGTGCTAGAGAGGGGTCAGGGAATCAGCCCCAGCATTTT
TRBV11-3	TRBD2	TRBJ2-1	many	CASSLVGGGANEQFF	TGTGCCAGCAGCTTGGTAGGCGGGGGGGCTAATGAGCAGTTCTTC
TRBV10-3	TRBD1	TRBJ2-2	many	CAIGTEPNTGELFF	TGTGCCATTGGGACAGAGCCGAACACCGGGGAGCTGTTTTTT
TRBV9	TRBD1	TRBJ1-1	many	CASSVGDRSLAFF	TGTGCCAGCAGCGTAGGGGACAGGAGCTTAGCTTTCTTT
TRBV3-1	TRBD2	TRBJ2-5	many	CASSQGMTSGTQYF	TGTGCCAGCAGCCAAGGAATGACTAGCGGGACCCAGTACTTC